This passage covers 32 T cell receptor beta chains from one sample sequenced in a study of T cell responses to AZD1222 COVID-19 vaccine. The repertoire was sequenced with immunoSEQ multiplex PCR; TCRdb's copy has only in-frame clones and lacks some. The sample holds about 83,000 clones, 86% seen once. Material: peripheral blood, obtained on day 0 of AZD1222 vaccination. The receptor source for this set is an adult in good health.

This chain joins TRBV4-1 and TRBJ2-3; D unclear. V lost 4 bases and J lost 3, with 8 bases in between. The CDR3 contains 13 residues. Germline CDR1 is MGHRA and CDR2 is YSYEKL. CDR3 sequence reads: CASSLQNTDTQYF. The CDR3 DNA follows: TGCGCCAGCAGCCTACAGAATACAGATACGCAGTATTTT.

The V and J genes are TRBV4-1 and TRBJ2-7; D not certain. Looked up from germline, CDR1 is MGHRA and CDR2 is YSYEKL. This CDR3 comprises 16 residues. Trimming pared 0 bases from V and 0 bases from J, leaving 12 bases between. The CDR3: CASSQEGPPSSYEQYF. The CDR3 DNA sequence: TGCGCCAGCAGCCAAGAAGGACCGCCGAGCTCCTACGAGCAGTACTTC.

The chain's CDR3 is CASSVSEETQYF. As DNA, the CDR3 is TGTGCCAGCAGTGTTTCGGAAGAGACCCAGTACTTC. This chain links TRBV2 with TRBJ2-5; D not certain. Trimming took off 4 bases at V and 3 bases at J, with 6 bases between the two ends. The CDR3 covers 12 residues. CDR1 and CDR2 from the germline V gene are SNHLY and FYNNEI.

The chain joins TRBV7-8 to TRBJ1-6; unclear D gene. Germline CDR1 SGHVS, CDR2 FQNEAQ. The CDR3 spans 16 residues. Trimming left V 3 bases short and J 3 bases short, with 12 bases between. The CDR3: CASSFTGLDYNSPLHF. The CDR3 region has the DNA TGTGCCAGCAGCTTCACCGGACTGGACTATAATTCACCCCTCCACTTT.

CDR3 residues: CASSFKGQRNEKLFF. For the CDR3, the DNA is TGTGCCAGCAGCTTTAAAGGACAGAGGAATGAAAAACTGTTTTTT. The chain carries TRBV5-4 and TRBJ1-4; weak D call: TRBD1 (6 bases). The germline V gene has CDR1 SGHNT and CDR2 YYREEE (reference sequence). CDR3 length equals 15 residues. V gave up 2 bases and J gave up 5 bases, with 13 bases separating them.

Here the CDR3 reads CASSLSGGNEQFF. The CDR3 nucleotides read TGCGCCAGCAGCCTCAGCGGGGGAAATGAGCAGTTCTTC. The rearrangement links TRBV5-1 to TRBJ2-1; 8 bases agree with TRBD2. The germline V gene encodes CDR1 SGHRS and CDR2 YFSETQ. J was trimmed by 7 bases and V by 4 bases; bases with no gene match: 4. The CDR3 is made up of 13 amino acids.

This clone turned up a few times. The chain combines TRBV9 with TRBJ2-7, with D maybe TRBD1 (6 bases). The CDR3 is 13 residues long. The germline V and J ends were trimmed by 3 bases and 3 bases, with 10 bases remaining between them. Germline CDR1 and CDR2: SGDLS and YYNGEE. The CDR3 reads CASSGGRGYEQYF. CDR3 sequence (DNA): TGTGCCAGCAGCGGGGGGCGCGGCTACGAGCAGTACTTC.

The chain has TRBV30 and TRBJ2-2, with 10 positions matching TRBD2. The CDR3 length is 16 residues. Germline V gives CDR1 GTSNPN, CDR2 SVGIG (reference sequence). V dropped 6 bases and J dropped 5; count of bases not matched to a gene: 12. CDR3 in amino acids: CACQTKTSGLTGELFF. The CDR3 coding sequence is TGTGCCTGCCAGACGAAGACTAGCGGGTTAACCGGGGAGCTGTTTTTT.

The table lists this clone with a few counts. The J gene is TRBJ2-7, the V gene TRBV13; 9 nucleotides agree with TRBD2. From germline, CDR1 is PRHDT and CDR2 FYEKMQ (reference sequence). The CDR3 is made up of 18 amino acids. V was clipped by 5 bases and J by 1 base; unmatched bases: 15. CDR3 in DNA: TGTGCCAGCAGCCCCATCCCCCCTGGACTAGCGAATTCCTACGAGCAGTACTTC. Encoded protein: CASSPIPPGLANSYEQYF.

J is TRBJ2-3 and V is TRBV28; 9 positions match TRBD2. The CDR3 length is 17 residues. Germline CDR1 is MDHEN and CDR2 is SYDVKM. Trimming cost V 2 bases and J 4 bases; bases outside gene matches: 10. CDR3 coding DNA: TGTGCCAGCAGTTTAATGGCGGCGGGAGGGCTAGCAGATACGCAGTATTTT. Its translation is CASSLMAAGGLADTQYF.

The chain has TRBV9 and TRBJ2-1, with D possibly matching TRBD2 (5 bases). Trimming removed 4 bases from V and 5 bases from J, with 13 bases in between. Looked up from germline, CDR1 is SGDLS and CDR2 is YYNGEE. This CDR3 is built from 14 residues. The CDR3 protein is CASSPSRSDNEQFF. CDR3 nucleotides: TGTGCCAGCAGCCCTAGCCGCAGCGACAATGAGCAGTTCTTC.

Concerning this clone: Sequence at one end of the junction differs from germline and may be a read error. The V gene is TRBV7-9, the J gene TRBJ2-7; D is undetermined. CDR3 size: 11 residues. Germline CDR1 is SEHNR and CDR2 is FQNEAQ (reference sequence). In nucleotides, the CDR3 is TGTGCCAGCAGCTCAGGTGGACGCTCGAGATTC. Translated: CASSSGGRSRF.

This chain uses TRBV3-1 (or the pseudogene TRBV3-2) with TRBJ2-5; D remains unclear. The germline V gene encodes CDR1 LGHDT and CDR2 YNNKEL (reference sequence). V was clipped by 1 base and J by 2 bases, with 8 bases between them. CDR3 size: 14 residues. The CDR3 DNA sequence: TGTGCCAGCAGCCAAGGTAGGCGGCAAGAGACCCAGTACTTC. Protein sequence: CASSQGRRQETQYF.

This chain joins TRBV5-1 and TRBJ2-5; TRBD2 matches at 16 bases. This CDR3 comprises 18 residues. V lost 5 bases and J lost 5; bases outside the gene matches: 12. From germline, CDR1 is SGHRS and CDR2 YFSETQ. The CDR3 here is CASSSGTSGGAPFETQYF. The CDR3 region has the DNA TGCGCCAGCAGTTCTGGGACTAGCGGGGGGGCTCCATTCGAGACCCAGTACTTC.

The chain has TRBV19 and TRBJ2-4; D is ambiguous. CDR3 length: 13 amino acids. Trimming took 3 bases from V and 9 from J, leaving 12 bases between them. CDR1 is LNHDA and CDR2 is SQIVND in the germline V gene (reference sequence). CDR3 residues: CASSIHLTGIQYF. In DNA form, the CDR3 reads TGTGCCAGTAGTATCCACCTGACGGGCATTCAGTACTTC.

The rearrangement links TRBV9 to TRBJ2-2; maybe TRBD2 (6 bases). Germline CDR1 SGDLS, CDR2 YYNGEE. The CDR3 contains 17 residues. Trimming took 3 bases from V and 7 from J, leaving 22 bases between them. The DNA of the CDR3 is TGTGCCAGCAGCGCCCGACAGCTAGGAGGGCAAGGCGGGGAGCTGTTTTTT. Its protein is CASSARQLGGQGGELFF.

V and J are TRBV9 and TRBJ2-5; D unclear. CDR1 and CDR2 from the germline V gene are SGDLS and YYNGEE. The ends were cut back, 1 base at V and 1 base at J, with 5 bases in the middle. The CDR3 spans 13 residues. CDR3 sequence: CASSVRAQETQYF. CDR3 DNA sequence: TGTGCCAGCAGCGTAAGGGCCCAAGAGACCCAGTACTTC.

This chain links TRBV27 with TRBJ1-2; tentatively, D is TRBD1 (5 bases). V lost 3 bases and J lost 6, with 17 bases in between. CDR1 is MNHEY and CDR2 is SMNVEV in the germline V gene (reference sequence). This CDR3 is built from 15 residues. CDR3 in amino acids: CASSFSGARSNGYTF. The CDR3 DNA sequence: TGTGCCAGCAGTTTTAGCGGGGCGCGCTCGAATGGCTACACCTTC.

This chain links TRBV10-3 with TRBJ2-7; D gene ambiguous. CDR3 size: 11 residues. The germline V and J ends were trimmed by 0 bases and 6 bases, with 3 bases remaining between them. Per germline, CDR1 ENHRY and CDR2 SYGVKD. CDR3 DNA sequence: TGTGCCATCAGTGAGTCGACCGAGCAGTACTTC. The encoded protein is CAISESTEQYF.

The genes are TRBV6-5 and TRBJ2-7; 8 bases fit TRBD1. Per germline, CDR1 MNHEY and CDR2 SVGAGI. The CDR3 is 15 amino acids. The V segment lost 6 bases and the J segment 2 bases; nucleotides outside the gene matches: 9. CDR3 amino acids: CASRYHRGSTYEQYF. The CDR3 DNA follows: TGTGCCAGCAGATACCACAGGGGGTCTACCTACGAGCAGTACTTC.

CDR3 sequence (DNA): TGTGCCAGCAGCCAGGCCAGACCGGGAGGCACTGAAGCTTTCTTT. This encodes CASSQARPGGTEAFF. The J gene is TRBJ1-1, the V gene TRBV13; no definite D call. Trimming took 5 bases from V and 4 from J, leaving 17 bases between them. This CDR3 comprises 15 residues. The germline gives CDR1 PRHDT, CDR2 FYEKMQ (reference sequence).

This clone came up a few times. This rearrangement joins TRBV6-1 to TRBJ2-7, with D uncertain. V shed 0 bases and J shed 2 bases, with 5 bases lying between them. Germline V CDR1 and CDR2: MNHNS, SASEGT. This CDR3 is 13 amino acids long. The CDR3: CASSEASTYEQYF. In nucleotides, the CDR3 is TGTGCCAGCAGTGAAGCATCGACCTACGAGCAGTACTTC.

The genes are TRBV2 and TRBJ1-1, with D perhaps TRBD1 (5 bases). Germline V gene lookup returns CDR1 SNHLY and CDR2 FYNNEI. Trimming shortened V by 6 bases and J by 1 base, and 9 bases separated the two germline ends. The CDR3 has 13 residues. CDR3: CASRGPKNTEAFF. CDR3 bases: TGTGCCAGCAGGGGACCGAAGAACACTGAAGCTTTCTTT.

The chain uses TRBV5-1 and TRBJ1-2; D is uncertain. CDR3 length equals 13 residues. The germline V gene has CDR1 SGHRS and CDR2 YFSETQ. The ends were cut back, 3 bases at V and 6 bases at J, with 12 bases in the middle. CDR3 coding DNA: TGCGCCAGCAGCTACAACAAGGAGGATGGCTACACCTTC. Translation: CASSYNKEDGYTF.

This chain uses TRBV2 with TRBJ2-7, with D uncertain. This CDR3 is built from 12 residues. The ends were cut back, 4 bases at V and 0 bases at J, with 4 bases in the middle. CDR1 is SNHLY, CDR2 FYNNEI, per germline. CDR3 in DNA: TGTGCCAGCAGTGTAAGCTCCTACGAGCAGTACTTC. This translates into CASSVSSYEQYF.

The CDR3 region is CASSQEGRDSLAEAFF. The CDR3 bases are TGCGCCAGCAGCCAAGAAGGAAGGGACAGCTTGGCTGAAGCTTTCTTT. The chain is built from TRBV4-3 and TRBJ1-1; 7 bases align to TRBD1. This CDR3 region has 16 residues. Germline assignment: CDR1 LGHNA and CDR2 YSLEER. V lost 0 bases and J lost 6; bases outside the gene matches: 10.

A single count supports this clone. The chain recombines TRBV19 with TRBJ2-3; D ambiguous. Germline-derived CDR1 and CDR2 are LNHDA and SQIVND (reference sequence). This CDR3 region has 14 residues. V lost 1 base and J 0 bases, leaving 5 bases between the germline ends. Here the CDR3 reads CASSIGRSTDTQYF. CDR3 DNA: TGTGCCAGTAGTATAGGCAGGAGCACAGATACGCAGTATTTT.

V and J are TRBV12-3 or TRBV12-4 and TRBJ1-2, with D possibly being TRBD1 (5 bases). Trimming shortened V by 3 bases and J by 14 bases, and 13 bases separated the two germline ends. The length of the CDR3 is 11 residues. CDR3 nucleotide sequence: TGTGCCAGCAGTTTCGGCGGGGCGAGTACCTTC. Amino acid sequence: CASSFGGASTF.

This clone came up once. This chain joins TRBV7-6 and TRBJ2-5; D gene uncertain. In germline, CDR1 is SGHVS, CDR2 FNYEAQ. CDR3 length: 11 amino acids. V was clipped by 5 bases and J by 5 bases, with 6 bases between them. For the CDR3, the DNA is TGTGCCAGCAGCAATCCGGAGACCCAGTACTTC. The encoded protein is CASSNPETQYF. The full variable domain, in which reference TRBV7-6 and TRBJ2-5 provide the parts outside the CDR3, is GAGVSQSPRYKVTKRGQDVALRCDPISGHVSLYWYRQALGQGPEFLTYFNYEAQQDKSGLPNDRFSAERPEGSISTLTIQRTEQRDSAMYRCASSNPETQYFGPGTRLLVL.

This chain uses TRBV27 with TRBJ1-1; the D gene is possibly TRBD1 (5 bases). The ends were cut back, 5 bases at V and 4 bases at J, with 14 bases in the middle. The germline V gene has CDR1 MNHEY and CDR2 SMNVEV (reference sequence). This CDR3 spans 14 amino acids. This chain's CDR3 is CASSPSLGGTEAFF. In DNA form, the CDR3 reads TGTGCCAGCAGTCCGAGCCTGGGGGGCACTGAAGCTTTCTTT.

CDR3 region: CASRTPPGNTIYF. The CDR3 nucleotides are TGTGCCAGCAGGACACCCCCCGGAAACACCATATATTTT. The V gene is TRBV28, the J gene TRBJ1-3; no definite D call. V was clipped by 6 bases and J by 4 bases, with 10 bases between them. There are 13 residues in the CDR3. Germline V gene lookup returns CDR1 MDHEN and CDR2 SYDVKM.

The chain combines TRBV2 with TRBJ2-7; 7 bases fit TRBD2. The germline gives CDR1 SNHLY, CDR2 FYNNEI. Trimming removed 3 bases from V and 0 bases from J; junction bases left unmatched: 14. The CDR3 has 18 residues. CDR3 amino acids: CASSEGFGAGDPSYEQYF. DNA of the CDR3: TGTGCCAGCAGTGAGGGGTTTGGGGCGGGAGATCCCTCCTACGAGCAGTACTTC.